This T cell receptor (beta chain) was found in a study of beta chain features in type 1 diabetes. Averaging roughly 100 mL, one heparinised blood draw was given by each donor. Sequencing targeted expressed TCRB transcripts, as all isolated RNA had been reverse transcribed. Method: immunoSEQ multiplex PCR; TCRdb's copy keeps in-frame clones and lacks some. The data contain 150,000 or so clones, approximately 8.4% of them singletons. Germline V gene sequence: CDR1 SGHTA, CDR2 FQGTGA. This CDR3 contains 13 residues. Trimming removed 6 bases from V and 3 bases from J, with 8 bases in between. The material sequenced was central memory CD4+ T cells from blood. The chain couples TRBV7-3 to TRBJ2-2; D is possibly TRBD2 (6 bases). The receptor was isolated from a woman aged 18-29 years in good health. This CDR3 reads CASSLAYTGELFF. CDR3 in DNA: TGTGCCAGCAGTCTAGCGTACACCGGGGAGCTGTTTTTT.